The 11 T cell receptor beta chains in this list originate from one sample, sequenced in a study of molecular identifiers for immune sequencing clone quantification. A single record per CDR3 protein comes from TCRdb applying MiXCR to the PCR reads. The sample yields 550,000 to 750,000 distinct CDR3 sequences, roughly 21% seen once. The specimen was naive CD8+ T cells from blood, with Jurkat cell RNA spiked in. Subset in this sample: FACS-sorted CD8+CD4-CCR7+CD45RA+ naive T cells. These receptors were taken from a human donor in good health. Some libraries in this study had Jurkat cell RNA spiked in.

Ten or more counts support this clonotype. The DNA for the CDR3 is TGTGCCAGCACCGAAGGATCAGACCCCACAGATACGCAGTATTTT. Amino acid sequence: CASTEGSDPTDTQYF. This chain joins TRBV12-3 or TRBV12-4 and TRBJ2-3, with D unresolved. There are 15 residues in the CDR3. The germline V and J ends were trimmed by 7 bases and 2 bases, with 16 bases remaining between them.

This clonotype was observed many times. The chain recombines TRBV7-9 with TRBJ2-7, with 13 bases fitting TRBD2. Germline V gene data show CDR1 as SEHNR and CDR2 as FQNEAQ (reference sequence). The CDR3 sequence is 18 residues long. J was trimmed by 5 bases and V by 5 bases; bases with no gene match: 15. The CDR3 sequence: CASSPGTSGARGFHEQYF. The CDR3 nucleotides read TGTGCCAGCAGCCCGGGGACTAGCGGGGCTCGAGGCTTCCACGAGCAGTACTTC.

This chain joins TRBV12-3 or TRBV12-4 and TRBJ2-7, with D possibly matching TRBD2 (6 bases). The ends were cut back, 5 bases at V and 0 bases at J, with 20 bases in the middle. The CDR3 totals 17 residues. The CDR3 DNA follows: TGTGCCAGCAGTCCGGAATGGCTTGCGGGGCGCTCCTACGAGCAGTACTTC. Amino acid sequence: CASSPEWLAGRSYEQYF.

This clonotype was picked up many times. The chain employs TRBV9 and TRBJ1-6; possibly TRBD1 for D (5 bases). The length of the CDR3 is 17 residues. Germline V gene lookup returns CDR1 SGDLS and CDR2 YYNGEE. Trimming stripped 0 bases from V and 3 bases from J, with 13 bases between. The CDR3 bases are TGTGCCAGCAGCGTAGAAGGGGAGTATGTCTATAATTCACCCCTCCACTTT. The encoded protein is CASSVEGEYVYNSPLHF.

This clonotype was counted at least ten times. The CDR3 DNA follows: TGTGCCAGCAGTCCATCCTCCGCGGGAGACACAGATACGCAGTATTTT. Translating gives CASSPSSAGDTDTQYF. The V gene is TRBV12-3 or TRBV12-4, the J gene TRBJ2-3, with 7 bases that match TRBD2. The ends lost 5 bases at V and 2 bases at J; junction bases unmatched: 10. The CDR3 covers 16 residues.

With respect to this clonotype: The CDR3 carries no conserved terminal phenylalanine or tryptophan, so it likely arises from a read error. The V gene is TRBV6-5, the J gene TRBJ2-3, with 9 bases matching TRBD2. CDR3 length: 15 amino acids. With 3 bases clipped from V and 4 bases from J, the junction kept 5 bases outside the gene matches. CDR1 and CDR2 (germline): MNHEY, SVGAGI. CDR3 sequence: CASSYAAGGPDTQYS. For the CDR3, the DNA is TGTGCCAGCAGTTATGCGGCGGGAGGGCCAGATACGCAGTATTCT.

On this clonotype itself: A much larger clone differs from this one at a single base, so this may be a read error. This chain uses TRBV5-6 with TRBJ2-1; 7 bases fit TRBD1. The CDR3 is made up of 16 amino acids. CDR1 and CDR2 (germline): SGHDT, YYEEEE. Trimming removed 3 bases from V and 2 bases from J; junction bases left unmatched: 8. The CDR3 coding sequence is TGTGCCAGCAGCTCATGGGTAGGGGGCGCCTACAATGAGCAGTTCTTC. It specifies CASSSWVGGAYNEQFF. The complete variable domain, with remaining parts taken from reference TRBV5-6 and TRBJ2-1, reads DAGVTQSPTHLIKTRGQQVTLRCSPKSGHDTVSWYQQALGQGPQFIFQYYEEEERQRGNFPDRFSGHQFPNYSSELNVNALLLGDSALYLCASSSWVGGAYNEQFFGPGTRLTVL.

Of note for this clonotype: A read error may explain this, as a much larger clone is one base away. This rearrangement joins TRBV29-1 to TRBJ2-1; 15 nucleotides line up with TRBD2. Germline CDR1 SQVTM, CDR2 ANQGSEA. CDR3 length: 14 amino acids. Germline trimming cut 5 bases from V and 8 bases from J; bases unmatched to any gene: 4. Here the CDR3 reads CSVPGLAGGYEQFF. The CDR3 region has the DNA TGCAGCGTTCCAGGACTAGCGGGAGGGTATGAGCAGTTCTTC.

Turning to this clonotype: This may come from a read error, since a much larger clone is one base off. The chain has TRBV6-5 and TRBJ1-1, with TRBD1 as a possible D gene (6 bases). This CDR3 is built from 15 residues. The germline gives CDR1 MNHEY, CDR2 SVGAGI. Here the CDR3 DNA reads TGTGCCAGCACTCCGGGGTCGGGGGCCAACATTGAAGCTTTCTTT. Residues: CASTPGSGANIEAFF.

This clonotype was picked up a small number of times. J is TRBJ2-7 and V is TRBV28; no clear D. Germline V gene data show CDR1 as MDHEN and CDR2 as SYDVKM. CDR3 size: 21 residues. V was clipped by 6 bases and J by 3 bases, with 36 bases between them. The CDR3 DNA sequence: TGTGCCAGCAGCCCCGGAAGGGCACCTATCCAAAACCCCCTAAGGGACTACGAGCAGTACTTC. Encoded protein: CASSPGRAPIQNPLRDYEQYF.

This chain connects TRBV9 to TRBJ2-1; a weak D match, TRBD2 (5 bases). Germline CDR1 SGDLS, CDR2 YYNGEE. V dropped 1 base and J dropped 7 bases, with 15 bases sitting between them. This CDR3 has 15 residues. The CDR3 spells CASSVLGVLPNEQFF. The DNA for the CDR3 is TGTGCCAGCAGCGTATTGGGAGTTCTTCCGAATGAGCAGTTCTTC.